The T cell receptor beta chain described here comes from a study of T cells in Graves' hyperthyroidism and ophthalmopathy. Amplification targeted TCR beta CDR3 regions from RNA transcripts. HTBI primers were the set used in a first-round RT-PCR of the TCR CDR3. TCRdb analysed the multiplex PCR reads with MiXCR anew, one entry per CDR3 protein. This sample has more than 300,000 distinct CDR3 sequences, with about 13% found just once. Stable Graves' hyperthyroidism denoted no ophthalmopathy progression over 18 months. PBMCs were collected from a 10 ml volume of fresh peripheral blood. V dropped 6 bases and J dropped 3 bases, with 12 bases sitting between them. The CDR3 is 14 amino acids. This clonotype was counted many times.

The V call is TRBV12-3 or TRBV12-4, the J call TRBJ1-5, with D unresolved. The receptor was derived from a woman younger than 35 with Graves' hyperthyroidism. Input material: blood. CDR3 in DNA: TGTGCCAGCAGCCTGACGTCCCACAATCAGCCCCAGCATTTT. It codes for CASSLTSHNQPQHF.